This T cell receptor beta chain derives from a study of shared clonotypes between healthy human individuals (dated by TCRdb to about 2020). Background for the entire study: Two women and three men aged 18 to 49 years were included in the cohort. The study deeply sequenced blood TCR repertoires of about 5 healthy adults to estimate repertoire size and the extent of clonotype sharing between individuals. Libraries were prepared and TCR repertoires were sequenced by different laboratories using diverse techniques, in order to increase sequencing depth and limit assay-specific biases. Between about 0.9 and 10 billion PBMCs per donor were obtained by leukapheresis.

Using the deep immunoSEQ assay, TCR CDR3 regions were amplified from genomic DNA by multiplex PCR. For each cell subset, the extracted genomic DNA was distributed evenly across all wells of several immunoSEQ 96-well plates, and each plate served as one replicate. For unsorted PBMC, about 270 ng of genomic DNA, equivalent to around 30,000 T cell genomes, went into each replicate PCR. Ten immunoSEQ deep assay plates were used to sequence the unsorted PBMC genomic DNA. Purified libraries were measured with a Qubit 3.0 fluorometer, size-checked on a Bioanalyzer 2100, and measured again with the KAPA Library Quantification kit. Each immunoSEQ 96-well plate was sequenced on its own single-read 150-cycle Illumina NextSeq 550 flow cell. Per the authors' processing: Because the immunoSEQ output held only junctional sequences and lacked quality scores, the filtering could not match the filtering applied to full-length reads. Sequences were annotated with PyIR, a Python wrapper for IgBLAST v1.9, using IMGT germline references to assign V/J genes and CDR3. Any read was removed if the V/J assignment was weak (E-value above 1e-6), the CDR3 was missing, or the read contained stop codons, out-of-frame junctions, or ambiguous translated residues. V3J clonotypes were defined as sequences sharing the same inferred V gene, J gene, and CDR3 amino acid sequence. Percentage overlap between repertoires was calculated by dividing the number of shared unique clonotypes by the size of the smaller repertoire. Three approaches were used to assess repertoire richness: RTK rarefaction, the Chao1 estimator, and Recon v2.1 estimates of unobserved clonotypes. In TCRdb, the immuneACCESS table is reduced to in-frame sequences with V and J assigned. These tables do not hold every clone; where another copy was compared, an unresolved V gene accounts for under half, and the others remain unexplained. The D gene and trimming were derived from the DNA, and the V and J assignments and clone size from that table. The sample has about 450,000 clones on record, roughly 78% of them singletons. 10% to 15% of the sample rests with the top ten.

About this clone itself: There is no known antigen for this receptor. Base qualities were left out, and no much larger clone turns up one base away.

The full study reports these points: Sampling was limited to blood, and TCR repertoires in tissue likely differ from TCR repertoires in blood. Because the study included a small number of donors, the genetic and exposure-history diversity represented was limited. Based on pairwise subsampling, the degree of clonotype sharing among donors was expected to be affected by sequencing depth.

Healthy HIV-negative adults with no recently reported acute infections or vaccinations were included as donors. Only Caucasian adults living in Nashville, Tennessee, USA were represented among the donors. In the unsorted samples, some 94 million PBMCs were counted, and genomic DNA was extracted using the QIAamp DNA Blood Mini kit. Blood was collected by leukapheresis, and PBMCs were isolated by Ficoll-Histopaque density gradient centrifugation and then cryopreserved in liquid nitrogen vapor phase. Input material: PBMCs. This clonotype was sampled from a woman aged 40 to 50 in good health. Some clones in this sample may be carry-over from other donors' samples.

The nucleotides read TGTGCCAGCAGTACCGCGGGGTATTCCTACGAGCAGTACTTC. The translation is CASSTAGYSYEQYF. Recombination joined TRBV25-1 with TRBJ2-7; TRBD2 might be the D gene, on 6 matching bases. The CDR3 contains 14 residues, cysteine and phenylalanine counted. This entry keeps only the CDR3 DNA: 42 bases, framed from base 1. V sheds 5 bases and J sheds 1 base, leaving 12 bases between their ends. CDR1 and CDR2, looked up from the germline V gene, are MGHDK and SYGVNS.